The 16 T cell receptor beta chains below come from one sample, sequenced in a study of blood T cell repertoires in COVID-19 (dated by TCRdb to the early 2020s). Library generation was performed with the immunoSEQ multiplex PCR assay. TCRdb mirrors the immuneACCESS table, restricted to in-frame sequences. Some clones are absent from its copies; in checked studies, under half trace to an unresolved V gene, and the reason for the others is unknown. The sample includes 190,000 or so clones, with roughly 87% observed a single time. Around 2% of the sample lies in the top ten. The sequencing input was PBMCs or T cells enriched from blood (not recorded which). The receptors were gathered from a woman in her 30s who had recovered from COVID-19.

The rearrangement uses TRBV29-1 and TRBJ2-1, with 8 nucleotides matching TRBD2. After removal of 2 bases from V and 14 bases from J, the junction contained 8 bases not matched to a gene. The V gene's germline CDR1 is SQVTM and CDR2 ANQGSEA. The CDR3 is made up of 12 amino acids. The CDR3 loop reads CSVETSGRREFF. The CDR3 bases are TGCAGCGTTGAAACTAGCGGAAGGAGGGAGTTCTTC.

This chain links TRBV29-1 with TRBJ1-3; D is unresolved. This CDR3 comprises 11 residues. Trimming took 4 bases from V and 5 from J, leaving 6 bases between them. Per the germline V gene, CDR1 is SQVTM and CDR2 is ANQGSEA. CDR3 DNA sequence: TGCAGCGTTGTTTACAGAAACACCATATATTTT. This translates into CSVVYRNTIYF.

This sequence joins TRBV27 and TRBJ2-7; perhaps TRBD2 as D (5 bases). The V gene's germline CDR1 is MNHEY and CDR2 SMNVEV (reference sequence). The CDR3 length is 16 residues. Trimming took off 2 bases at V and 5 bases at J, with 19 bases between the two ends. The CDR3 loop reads CASSLNRVGDGNEQYF. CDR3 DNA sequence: TGTGCCAGCAGTTTAAACCGTGTCGGGGATGGCAACGAGCAGTACTTC.

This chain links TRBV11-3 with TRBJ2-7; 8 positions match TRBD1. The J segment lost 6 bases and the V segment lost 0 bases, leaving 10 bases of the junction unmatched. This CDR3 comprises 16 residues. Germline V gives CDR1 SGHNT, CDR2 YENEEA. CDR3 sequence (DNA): TGTGCCAGCAGCTTAGACCCGGACAGGGCCTTAGTCGAGCAGTACTTC. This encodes CASSLDPDRALVEQYF.

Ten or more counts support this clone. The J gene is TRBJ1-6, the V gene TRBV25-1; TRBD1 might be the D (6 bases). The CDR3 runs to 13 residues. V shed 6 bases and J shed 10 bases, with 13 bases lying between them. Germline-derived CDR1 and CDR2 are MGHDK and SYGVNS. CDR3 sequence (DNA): TGTGCCAGCAGACAGGGAAGGTACTCACCCCTCCACTTT. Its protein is CASRQGRYSPLHF.

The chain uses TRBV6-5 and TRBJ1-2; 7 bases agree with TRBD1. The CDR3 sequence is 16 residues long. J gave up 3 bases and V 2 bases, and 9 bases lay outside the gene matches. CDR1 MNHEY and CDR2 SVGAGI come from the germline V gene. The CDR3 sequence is CASSYLLQGSYYGYTF. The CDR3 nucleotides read TGTGCCAGCAGTTACCTTCTACAGGGGTCGTACTATGGCTACACCTTC.

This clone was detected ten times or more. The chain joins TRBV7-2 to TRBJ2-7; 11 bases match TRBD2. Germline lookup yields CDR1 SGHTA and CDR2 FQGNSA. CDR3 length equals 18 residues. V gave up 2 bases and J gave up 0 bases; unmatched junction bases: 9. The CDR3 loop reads CASSLRTSGGKSSYEQYF. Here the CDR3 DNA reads TGTGCCAGCAGCTTAAGAACTAGCGGGGGCAAAAGCTCCTACGAGCAGTACTTC.

CDR3 region: CSVDNPSGRGEEQYF. CDR3 nucleotides: TGCAGCGTTGATAATCCCAGCGGGAGGGGAGAAGAGCAGTACTTC. The genes are TRBV29-1 and TRBJ2-7; 10 bases map to TRBD2. J was trimmed by 7 bases and V by 3 bases; bases with no gene match: 12. The CDR3 consists of 15 residues. The germline gives CDR1 SQVTM, CDR2 ANQGSEA.

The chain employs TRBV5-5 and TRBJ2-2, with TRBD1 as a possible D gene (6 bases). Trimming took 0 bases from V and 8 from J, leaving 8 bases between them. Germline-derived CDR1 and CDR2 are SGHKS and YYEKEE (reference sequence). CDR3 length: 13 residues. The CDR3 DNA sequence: TGTGCCAGCAGCTTGGACAGGGCAGGGGAGCTGTTTTTT. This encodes CASSLDRAGELFF.

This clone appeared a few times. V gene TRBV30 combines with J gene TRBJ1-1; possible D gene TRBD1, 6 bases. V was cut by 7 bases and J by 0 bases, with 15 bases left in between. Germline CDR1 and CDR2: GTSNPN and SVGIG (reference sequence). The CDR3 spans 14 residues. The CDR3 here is CAFFTTGMNTEAFF. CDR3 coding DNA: TGTGCCTTTTTCACGACAGGCATGAACACTGAAGCTTTCTTT.

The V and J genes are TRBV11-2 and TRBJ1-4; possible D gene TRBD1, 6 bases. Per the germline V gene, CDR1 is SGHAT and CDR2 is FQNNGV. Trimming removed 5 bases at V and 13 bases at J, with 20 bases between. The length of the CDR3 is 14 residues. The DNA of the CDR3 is TGTGCCAGCAGCCCCACAGGGTCACTTTCTGGACTGTTTTTT. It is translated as CASSPTGSLSGLFF.

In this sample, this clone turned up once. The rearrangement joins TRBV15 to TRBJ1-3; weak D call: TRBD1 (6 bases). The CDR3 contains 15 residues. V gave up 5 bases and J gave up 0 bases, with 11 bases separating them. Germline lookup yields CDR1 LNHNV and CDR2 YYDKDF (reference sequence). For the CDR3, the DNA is TGTGCCACCAGCCAGGACAGTCTCTCTGGAAACACCATATATTTT. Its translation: CATSQDSLSGNTIYF.

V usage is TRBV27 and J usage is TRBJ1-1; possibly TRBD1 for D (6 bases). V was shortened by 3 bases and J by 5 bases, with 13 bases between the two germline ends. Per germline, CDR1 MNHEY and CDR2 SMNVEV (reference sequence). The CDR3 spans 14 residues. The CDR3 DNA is TGTGCCAGCAGTTTTGGACAGCGGTGGACTGAAGCTTTCTTT. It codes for CASSFGQRWTEAFF.

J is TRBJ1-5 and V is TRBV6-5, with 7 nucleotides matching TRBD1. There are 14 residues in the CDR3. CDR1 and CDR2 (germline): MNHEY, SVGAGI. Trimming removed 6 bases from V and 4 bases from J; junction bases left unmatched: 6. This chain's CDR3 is CASRLGQVNQPQHF. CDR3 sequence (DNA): TGTGCCAGCAGACTCGGACAGGTTAATCAGCCCCAGCATTTT.

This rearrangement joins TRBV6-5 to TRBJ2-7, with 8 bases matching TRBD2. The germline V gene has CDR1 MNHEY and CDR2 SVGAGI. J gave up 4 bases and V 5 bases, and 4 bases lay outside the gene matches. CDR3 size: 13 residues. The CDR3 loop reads CASSRGGRYEQYF. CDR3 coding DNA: TGTGCCAGCAGTCGGGGGGGCCGATACGAGCAGTACTTC.

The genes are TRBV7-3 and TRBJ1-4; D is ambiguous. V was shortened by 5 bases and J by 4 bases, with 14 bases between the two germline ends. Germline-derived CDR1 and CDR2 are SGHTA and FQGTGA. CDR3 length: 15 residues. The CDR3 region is CASSRSGGSNEKLFF. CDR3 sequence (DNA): TGTGCCAGCAGCCGGTCGGGAGGAAGTAATGAAAAACTGTTTTTT.